This T cell receptor beta chain was profiled in a study of T cell changes during pregnancy in multiple sclerosis (dated by TCRdb to between 2018 and 2021). Broadly, across the study: The study examined how the T cell repertoire changed over the course of pregnancy in women with multiple sclerosis.

Library prep was done by the immunoSEQ multiplex PCR assay. The immuneACCESS repertoire file appears here via TCRdb, limited to in-frame rearrangements. These files lack a portion of the clones; in checked studies, under half of the deficit traces to unresolved V genes, and the cause of the others is not known. In all, the sample holds some 96,000 clones, and 92% of those were seen once. The ten largest make up 1.9% of the sample. Taken from cysteine to phenylalanine, the CDR3 has 16 residues. Only CDR3 DNA is held: 48 bases, read in frame from base 1. Trimming leaves V shorter by 2 bases and J shorter by 7 bases, with the junction holding 11 bases beyond the gene matches. According to the germline V gene, CDR1 reads SGHDN and CDR2 reads FVKESK. This clone was counted a single time. What this receptor recognizes is not known. No qualities accompany the bases; no much larger clone lies one base away.

The source material was peripheral blood, sampled after pregnancy. The chain employs TRBV14 and TRBJ2-7, with 10 bases matching TRBD1. The receptor comes from a female donor with multiple sclerosis, enrolled in a pregnancy study. The encoded CDR3 is CASSQRSGTGAGEQYF. The DNA is as follows: TGTGCCAGCAGCCAAAGGAGCGGGACAGGGGCGGGGGAGCAGTACTTC.